A single sample is the source of the 26 T cell receptor beta chains below, sequenced in a study of blood T cells in healthy people across ages. Then a second PCR, running roughly 7 to 11 cycles, was carried out with a sample-barcoded 5' primer and a J-beta primer mix. TCRdb recomputed calls from the 5' RACE reads with MiXCR, one row per CDR3 protein. This table has some 1.1 million distinct CDR3 sequences, roughly two fifths appearing once. Sequenced: blood. These receptor sequences come from a man aged 18 to 35 in good health.

This clonotype came up many times. V is TRBV20-1 and J is TRBJ2-1, with a possible D match to TRBD1 (5 bases). V lost 6 bases and J lost 5, with 11 bases in between. The CDR3 covers 12 residues. Germline V gene data show CDR1 as DFQATT and CDR2 as SNEGSKA (reference sequence). Here the CDR3 DNA reads TGCAGTGCGGGGCAGGGAAACAATGAGCAGTTCTTC. Amino acid sequence: CSAGQGNNEQFF.

The chain uses TRBV9 and TRBJ2-1; the D gene could be TRBD1 or TRBD2 (6 bases each). This CDR3 comprises 13 residues. Germline V gene lookup returns CDR1 SGDLS and CDR2 YYNGEE. V lost 3 bases to trimming and J lost 7 bases, with 11 bases between them. CDR3 sequence (DNA): TGTGCCAGCAGCGCGCAGGGGAGGAATGAGCAGTTCTTC. Translating gives CASSAQGRNEQFF.

The rearrangement links TRBV4-2 to TRBJ1-1; a possible D gene is TRBD1 (5 bases). V lost 5 bases, J lost 0 bases, and 13 bases lay in between. This CDR3 has 15 amino acids. CDR1 is LGHNA, CDR2 YNFKEQ, per germline. In nucleotides, the CDR3 is TGTGCCAGCAGCTCTCTAGACAGACTGAACACTGAAGCTTTCTTT. The encoded protein is CASSSLDRLNTEAFF.

The rearrangement links TRBV3-1 to TRBJ1-2; D might be TRBD1 (5 bases). V lost 0 bases and J 3 bases, leaving 14 bases between the germline ends. This CDR3 has 16 amino acids. Germline CDR1 reads LGHDT; CDR2 reads YNNKEL (reference sequence). CDR3 residues: CASSQDHGGSYYGYTF. The CDR3 nucleotides read TGTGCCAGCAGCCAAGATCACGGGGGGTCATACTATGGCTACACCTTC.

Only one count was recorded for this clonotype. V is TRBV20-1 and J is TRBJ1-2; D might be TRBD1 (5 bases). The V gene lost 6 bases and the J gene lost 0 bases, with 11 bases spanning the gap. Germline lookup yields CDR1 DFQATT and CDR2 SNEGSKA (reference sequence). This CDR3 comprises 13 residues. In DNA form, the CDR3 reads TGCAGTGCAGAGGACACAACTAACTATGGCTACACCTTC. The encoded protein is CSAEDTTNYGYTF.

CDR3 amino acids: CASSYRLAGYPSSYNEQFF. In DNA form, the CDR3 reads TGTGCCAGCAGCTACCGACTAGCGGGCTACCCAAGCTCCTACAATGAGCAGTTCTTC. V and J are TRBV7-9 and TRBJ2-1; 10 nucleotides line up with TRBD2. Trimming removed 4 bases from V and 0 bases from J; junction bases left unmatched: 12. Germline assignment: CDR1 SEHNR and CDR2 FQNEAQ (reference sequence). The CDR3 loop spans 19 amino acids.

The chain recombines TRBV7-8 with TRBJ2-1, with 7 bases identical to TRBD1. Germline lookup yields CDR1 SGHVS and CDR2 FQNEAQ. The V segment lost 5 bases and the J segment 10 bases; nucleotides outside the gene matches: 17. The CDR3 runs 16 residues. In nucleotides, the CDR3 is TGTGCCAGCAGCGGCATCGGGACAGATACTGCCCTAGAGCAGTTCTTC. Its translation is CASSGIGTDTALEQFF.

The CDR3 region has the DNA TGTGCTAGTGGTTTGGTAAAGGCCGAAAAAGATACGCAGTATTTT. It encodes CASGLVKAEKDTQYF. The rearrangement uses TRBV12-5 and TRBJ2-3; unclear D gene. The V end was cut by 0 bases, the J end by 5 bases, with 12 bases between. Germline V gene sequence: CDR1 LGHNT, CDR2 FRNRAP. The CDR3 is 15 amino acids.

This clonotype has more than one count but fewer than ten. The chain has TRBV20-1 and TRBJ1-1; weak D call: TRBD1 (5 bases). There are 13 residues in the CDR3. Trimming stripped 1 base from V and 6 bases from J, with 12 bases between. CDR1 and CDR2 from the germline V gene are DFQATT and SNEGSKA (reference sequence). Here the CDR3 DNA reads TGCAGTGCTAGAGTTAGTATGGGGCCTGAAGCTTTCTTT. Its protein is CSARVSMGPEAFF.

The chain employs TRBV4-2 and TRBJ2-1; D remains unclear. Germline V lookup: CDR1 LGHNA, CDR2 YNFKEQ. V was shortened by 4 bases and J by 3 bases, with 16 bases between the two germline ends. This CDR3 is 16 amino acids long. CDR3 in DNA: TGTGCCAGCAGCCTCACCCGTAGGTTAAACTACAATGAGCAGTTCTTC. It is translated as CASSLTRRLNYNEQFF.

This sequence joins TRBV6-2 or TRBV6-3 and TRBJ2-1, with D possibly matching TRBD1 (5 bases). Trimming took 2 bases from V and 5 from J, leaving 10 bases between them. The CDR3 extends over 14 amino acids. The germline V gene encodes CDR1 MNHEY and CDR2 SVGEGT. The CDR3 bases are TGTGCCAGCAGTTACAGGGGAACCCACAATGAGCAGTTCTTC. This codes for CASSYRGTHNEQFF.

The chain carries TRBV20-1 and TRBJ1-5; perhaps TRBD1 as D (6 bases). Germline V gives CDR1 DFQATT, CDR2 SNEGSKA (reference sequence). The CDR3 totals 16 residues. V lost 5 bases and J lost 0, with 17 bases in between. CDR3 residues: CSAVGGASDSNQPQHF. In DNA, the CDR3 is TGCAGTGCTGTTGGGGGGGCCAGCGATAGCAATCAGCCCCAGCATTTT.

The genes are TRBV7-9 and TRBJ1-2, with D uncertain. Germline values: CDR1 SEHNR, CDR2 FQNEAQ (reference sequence). The CDR3 runs 13 residues. Trimming removed 2 bases at V and 3 bases at J, with 7 bases between. The CDR3 sequence: CASSLIEDYGYTF. The CDR3 region has the DNA TGTGCCAGCAGCTTAATAGAGGACTATGGCTACACCTTC.

The CDR3 coding sequence is TGTGCCAGCAGCTTCCCCGGATACAGGGGGCAGCGGTCTCGCTCCTACAATGAGCAGTTCTTC. Its protein product is CASSFPGYRGQRSRSYNEQFF. The chain links TRBV7-8 to TRBJ2-1; 9 bases match TRBD1. CDR3 length equals 21 residues. Germline loops: CDR1 SGHVS, CDR2 FQNEAQ. Losses at the gene ends were 3 bases for V and 0 bases for J; bases not matched to a gene: 18.

This clonotype has a handful of counts. V is TRBV20-1 and J is TRBJ2-4, with 12 bases that match TRBD1. The CDR3 sequence is 20 residues long. Germline CDR1 is DFQATT and CDR2 is SNEGSKA (reference sequence). The junction had 14 bases not matched to a gene; V was cut back by 1 base and J by 1 base. DNA of the CDR3: TGCAGTGCTAGAGTTCCACCGGGACAGGGGGCGATCGGTGCCAAAAACATTCAGTACTTC. Residues: CSARVPPGQGAIGAKNIQYF.

This clonotype was recorded a few times. Written as DNA, the CDR3 is TGCGCCAGCAGCTTACAGGAACAAGAGACCCAGTACTTC. Amino acids: CASSLQEQETQYF. This chain links TRBV5-1 with TRBJ2-5; D is perhaps TRBD1 (5 bases). Trimming took 2 bases from V and 2 from J, leaving 7 bases between them. The germline gives CDR1 SGHRS, CDR2 YFSETQ. The CDR3 is made up of 13 amino acids.

In this sample, this clonotype turned up a few times. This sequence joins TRBV12-5 and TRBJ2-1, with D uncertain. CDR1 LGHNT and CDR2 FRNRAP come from the germline V gene. V was shortened by 6 bases and J by 4 bases, with 7 bases between the two germline ends. This CDR3 has 12 amino acids. CDR3 amino acids: CASGVAYNEQFF. The CDR3 DNA is TGTGCTAGTGGGGTAGCTTACAATGAGCAGTTCTTC. Variable domain in full (rest from reference TRBV12-5 and TRBJ2-1): DARVTQTPRHKVTEMGQEVTMRCQPILGHNTVFWYRQTMMQGLELLAYFRNRAPLDDSGMPKDRFSAEMPDATLATLKIQPSEPRDSAVYFCASGVAYNEQFFGPGTRLTVL.

V usage is TRBV30 and J usage is TRBJ1-5; D is unresolved. V lost 2 bases, J lost 2 bases, and 7 bases lay in between. Per the germline V gene, CDR1 is GTSNPN and CDR2 is SVGIG (reference sequence). The CDR3 runs 13 residues. As DNA, the CDR3 is TGTGCCTGGAGTTTGCAGGGCAATCAGCCCCAGCATTTT. This encodes CAWSLQGNQPQHF. Full variable domain (rest looked up from reference TRBV30 and TRBJ1-5): SQTIHQWPATLVQPVGSPLSLECTVEGTSNPNLYWYRQAAGRGLQLLFYSVGIGQISSEVPQNLSASRPQDRQFILSSKKLLLSDSGFYLCAWSLQGNQPQHFGDGTRLSIL.

This clonotype showed up just a few times. V gene TRBV20-1 combines with J gene TRBJ1-6; 8 bases align to TRBD1. In germline, CDR1 is DFQATT, CDR2 SNEGSKA (reference sequence). The J segment lost 0 bases and the V segment lost 6 bases, leaving 7 bases of the junction unmatched. The CDR3 runs 16 residues. CDR3 bases: TGCAGTGCCCTCGGACAGGGCAGCTCCTATAATTCACCCCTCCACTTT. Residues: CSALGQGSSYNSPLHF.

This clonotype appeared a few times. This sequence joins TRBV11-2 and TRBJ2-3, with D tentatively TRBD2 (6 bases). The germline gives CDR1 SGHAT, CDR2 FQNNGV. This CDR3 is 13 amino acids long. Trimming pared 4 bases from V and 4 bases from J, leaving 9 bases between. CDR3 coding DNA: TGTGCCAGCAGCTCCCCTAGCGCAGATACGCAGTATTTT. Translated: CASSSPSADTQYF. The variable domain in full, completed from reference TRBV11-2 and TRBJ2-3, reads EAGVAQSPRYKIIEKRQSVAFWCNPISGHATLYWYQQILGQGPKLLIQFQNNGVVDDSQLPKDRFSAERLKGVDSTLKIQPAKLEDSAVYLCASSSPSADTQYFGPGTRLTVL.

This clonotype was found a few times. This CDR3 reads CSAGKPTGRGPDTQYF. CDR3 DNA: TGCAGTGCTGGAAAACCGACAGGGCGGGGTCCAGATACGCAGTATTTT. The chain has TRBV20-1 and TRBJ2-3; TRBD1 might be the D (7 bases). Germline loops: CDR1 DFQATT, CDR2 SNEGSKA (reference sequence). Trimming pared 5 bases from V and 4 bases from J, leaving 22 bases between. CDR3 length equals 16 residues.

The CDR3 sequence: CACYRDPTTYGYTF. The CDR3 nucleotides read TGTGCCTGCTACAGGGACCCAACTACCTATGGCTACACCTTC. The rearrangement links TRBV30 to TRBJ1-2; possibly TRBD1 for D (6 bases). Per the germline V gene, CDR1 is GTSNPN and CDR2 is SVGIG (reference sequence). Trimming left V 6 bases short and J 4 bases short, with 18 bases between. The CDR3 sequence is 14 residues long.

This clonotype was seen a handful of times. The junction departs from germline at one end; a sequencing error may be responsible. The genes are TRBV27 and TRBJ2-7, with 7 bases lining up with TRBD1. Germline-derived CDR1 and CDR2 are MNHEY and SMNVEV (reference sequence). The CDR3 runs 17 residues. CDR3 sequence reads: CASRLASTTGVSCEQYF. For the CDR3, the DNA is TGTGCCAGCAGACTTGCCTCAACTACAGGGGTATCCTGCGAGCAGTACTTC.

This clonotype came up a few times. The CDR3 here is CASSYESWGPEAFF. DNA of the CDR3: TGTGCCAGCAGCTACGAGTCTTGGGGCCCTGAAGCTTTCTTT. The chain recombines TRBV6-5 with TRBJ1-1; a possible D gene is TRBD1 (5 bases). Trimming took 6 bases from V and 6 from J, leaving 17 bases between them. The CDR3 runs 14 residues. CDR1 and CDR2 from the germline V gene are MNHEY and SVGAGI.

J is TRBJ2-3 and V is TRBV6-2 or TRBV6-3; the D call may be TRBD1 or TRBD2 (5 bases each). V was clipped by 7 bases and J by 6 bases, with 20 bases between them. Germline lookup yields CDR1 MNHEY and CDR2 SVGEGT. This CDR3 spans 15 amino acids. The CDR3 here is CASTHRDDPPDTQYF. The CDR3 DNA reads as TGTGCCAGCACCCACCGGGACGACCCCCCCGATACGCAGTATTTT.

This clonotype was recorded a few times. The chain recombines TRBV7-8 with TRBJ2-5; D is perhaps TRBD2 (5 bases). The J call could be wrong; TRBJ2-7 is a better fit for the DNA end. The CDR3 covers 14 residues. Germline-derived CDR1 and CDR2 are SGHVS and FQNEAQ. CDR3 sequence reads: CASSLESLAHEQYF. In nucleotides, the CDR3 is TGTGCCAGCAGCTTAGAATCCCTAGCCCACGAGCAGTACTTC.